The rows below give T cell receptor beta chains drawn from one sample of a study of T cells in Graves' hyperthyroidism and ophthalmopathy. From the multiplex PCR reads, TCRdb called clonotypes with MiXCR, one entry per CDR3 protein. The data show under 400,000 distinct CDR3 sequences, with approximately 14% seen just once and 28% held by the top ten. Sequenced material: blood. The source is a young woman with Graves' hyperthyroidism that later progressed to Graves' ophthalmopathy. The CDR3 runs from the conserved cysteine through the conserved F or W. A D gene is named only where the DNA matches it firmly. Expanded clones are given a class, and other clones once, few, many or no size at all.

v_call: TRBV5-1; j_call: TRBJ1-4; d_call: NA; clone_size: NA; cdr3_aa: CASSQGLLGAANEKLFF; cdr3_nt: TGCGCCAGCAGCCAAGGACTCCTCGGGGCGGCTAATGAAAAACTGTTTTTT
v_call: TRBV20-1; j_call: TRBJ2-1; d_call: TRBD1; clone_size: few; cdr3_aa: CSARKGTVYNEQFF; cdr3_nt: TGCAGTGCTAGAAAAGGGACAGTGTACAATGAGCAGTTCTTC
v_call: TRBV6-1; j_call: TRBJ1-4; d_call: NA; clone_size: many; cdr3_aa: CATRYGATNEKLFF; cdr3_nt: TGTGCCACGAGGTACGGCGCAACTAATGAAAAACTGTTTTTT
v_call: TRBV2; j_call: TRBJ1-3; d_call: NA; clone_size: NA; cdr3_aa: CASSWNPGTGEDTIYF; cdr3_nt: TGTGCCAGCAGCTGGAACCCGGGGACCGGGGAAGACACCATATATTTT
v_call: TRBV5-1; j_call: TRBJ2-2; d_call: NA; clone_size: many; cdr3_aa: CASSLEQGLNTGELFF; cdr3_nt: TGCGCCAGCAGCTTGGAGCAGGGCCTGAACACCGGGGAGCTGTTTTTT
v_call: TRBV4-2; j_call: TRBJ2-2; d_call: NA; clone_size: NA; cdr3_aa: CASSQDTGTELFF; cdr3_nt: TGTGCCAGCAGCCAAGATACGGGAACGGAGCTGTTTTTT
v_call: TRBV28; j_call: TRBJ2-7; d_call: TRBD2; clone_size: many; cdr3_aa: CASSQLAGRTYEQYF; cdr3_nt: TGTGCCAGCAGCCAACTAGCGGGAAGAACCTACGAGCAGTACTTC
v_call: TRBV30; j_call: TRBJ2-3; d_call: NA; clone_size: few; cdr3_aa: CAWSVRRGFTDTQYF; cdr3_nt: TGTGCCTGGAGTGTACGTCGCGGCTTCACAGATACGCAGTATTTT
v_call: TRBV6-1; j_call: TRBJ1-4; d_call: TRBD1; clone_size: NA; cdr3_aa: CASRGQGEMKKLFF; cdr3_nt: TGTGCCAGCAGGGGACAGGGGGAAATGAAAAAACTGTTTTTT
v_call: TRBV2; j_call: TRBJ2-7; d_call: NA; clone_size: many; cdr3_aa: CASSLRTASYEQYF; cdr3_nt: TGTGCCAGCAGTCTGCGGACGGCCTCCTACGAGCAGTACTTC
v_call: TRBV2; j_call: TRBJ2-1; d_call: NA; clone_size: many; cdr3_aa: CAIFSGTLEQFF; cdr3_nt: TGTGCCATTTTCTCCGGGACTCTAGAGCAGTTCTTC
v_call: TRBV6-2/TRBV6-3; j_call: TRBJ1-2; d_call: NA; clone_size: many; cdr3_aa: CASRQGTGVYGYTF; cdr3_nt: TGTGCCAGCAGGCAGGGAACAGGAGTCTATGGCTACACCTTC
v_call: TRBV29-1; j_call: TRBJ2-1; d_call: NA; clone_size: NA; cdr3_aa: CSVDLVDNDEQFF; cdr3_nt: TGCAGCGTTGATCTGGTAGATAATGATGAGCAGTTCTTC
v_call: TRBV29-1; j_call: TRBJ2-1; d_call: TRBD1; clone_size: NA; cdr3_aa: CSAGQGVNEQLF; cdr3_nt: TGCAGCGCCGGACAGGGGGTCAATGAGCAGCTCTTC
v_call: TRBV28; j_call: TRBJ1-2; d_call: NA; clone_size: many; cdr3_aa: CASSLRQGHGYTF; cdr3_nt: TGTGCCAGCAGTTTAAGGCAGGGACATGGCTACACCTTC
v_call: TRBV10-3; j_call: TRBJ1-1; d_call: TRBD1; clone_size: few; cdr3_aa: CAISDKAQTGGANTEAFF; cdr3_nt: TGTGCCATCAGTGATAAGGCTCAGACAGGGGGCGCGAACACTGAAGCTTTCTTT
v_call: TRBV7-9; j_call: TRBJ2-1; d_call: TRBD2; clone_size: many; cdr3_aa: CASSLWILTSGRSSYNEQFF; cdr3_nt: TGTGCCAGCAGCTTATGGATTCTGACTAGCGGGAGGAGCTCCTACAATGAGCAGTTCTTC
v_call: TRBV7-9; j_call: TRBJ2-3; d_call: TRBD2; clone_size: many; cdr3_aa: CASSFRLAGTDTQYF; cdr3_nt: TGTGCCAGCAGCTTCAGACTAGCCGGCACAGATACGCAGTATTTT
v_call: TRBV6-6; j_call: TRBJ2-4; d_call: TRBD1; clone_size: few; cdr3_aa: CASSYSLATGGTSQYF; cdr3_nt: TGTGCCAGCAGTTACTCGCTCGCAACAGGGGGCACCTCTCAGTACTTC
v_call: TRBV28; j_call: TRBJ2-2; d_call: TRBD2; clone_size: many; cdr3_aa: CASSLSLAGTGELFF; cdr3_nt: TGTGCCAGCAGTTTAAGTCTAGCGGGGACCGGGGAGCTGTTTTTT
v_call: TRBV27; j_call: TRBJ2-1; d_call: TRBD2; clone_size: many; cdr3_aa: CASSLRGLAGYTYNEQFF; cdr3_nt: TGTGCCAGCAGTTTACGGGGACTAGCGGGGTACACCTACAATGAGCAGTTCTTC
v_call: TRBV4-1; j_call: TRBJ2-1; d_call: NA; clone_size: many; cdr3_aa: CASSRPNAPGNEQFF; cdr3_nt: TGCGCCAGCAGCCGCCCAAACGCACCGGGCAATGAGCAGTTCTTC
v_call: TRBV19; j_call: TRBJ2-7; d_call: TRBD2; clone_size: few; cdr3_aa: CASSTHLAGTNEQYF; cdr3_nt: TGTGCCAGTAGTACCCATCTAGCGGGAACCAATGAGCAGTACTTC
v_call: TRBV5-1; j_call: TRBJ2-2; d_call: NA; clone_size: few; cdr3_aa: CASSSYQNPAGELFF; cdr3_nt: TGCGCCAGCAGCTCCTATCAGAACCCCGCCGGGGAGCTGTTTTTT
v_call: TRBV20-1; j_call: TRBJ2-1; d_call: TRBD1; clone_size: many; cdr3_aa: CSAPRQGAGDEQFF; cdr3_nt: TGCAGTGCTCCTAGACAGGGGGCGGGCGATGAGCAGTTCTTC
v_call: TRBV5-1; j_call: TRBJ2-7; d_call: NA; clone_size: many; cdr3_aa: CASSLGTAPAYEQYF; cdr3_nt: TGCGCCAGCAGCTTGGGGACGGCACCGGCCTACGAGCAGTACTTC
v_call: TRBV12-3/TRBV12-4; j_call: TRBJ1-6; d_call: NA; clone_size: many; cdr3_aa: CASSSAIANSPLHF; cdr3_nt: TGTGCCAGCAGTTCGGCTATTGCCAATTCACCCCTCCACTTT
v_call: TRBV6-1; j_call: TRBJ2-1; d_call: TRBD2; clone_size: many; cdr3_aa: CASSEPGGSYNEQFF; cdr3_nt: TGTGCCAGCAGTGAACCGGGGGGCTCCTACAATGAGCAGTTCTTC
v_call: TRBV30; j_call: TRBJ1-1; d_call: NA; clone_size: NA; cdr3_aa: CAWSAAWGYTEAFF; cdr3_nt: TGTGCCTGGAGTGCGGCATGGGGATACACTGAAGCTTTCTTT
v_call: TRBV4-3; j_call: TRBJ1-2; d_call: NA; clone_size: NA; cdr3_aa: CASSPGLKDYGYTF; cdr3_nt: TGCGCCAGCAGCCCGGGCCTAAAGGACTATGGCTACACCTTC
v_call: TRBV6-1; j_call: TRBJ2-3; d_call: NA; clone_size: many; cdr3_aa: CASRVSRSSYTDTQYF; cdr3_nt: TGTGCCAGCCGGGTTAGTAGGTCGAGTTACACAGATACGCAGTATTTT
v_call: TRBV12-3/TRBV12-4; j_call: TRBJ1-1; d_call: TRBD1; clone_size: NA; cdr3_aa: CASSPFRDRGIMNTEAFF; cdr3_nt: TGTGCCAGCAGCCCTTTCCGGGACAGGGGAATTATGAACACTGAAGCTTTCTTT
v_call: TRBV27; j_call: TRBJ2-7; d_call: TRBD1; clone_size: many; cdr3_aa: CASSLVRTGGYEQYF; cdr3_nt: TGTGCCAGCAGTTTAGTAAGGACAGGGGGTTACGAGCAGTACTTC
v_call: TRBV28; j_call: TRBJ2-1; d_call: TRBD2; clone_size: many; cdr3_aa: CASSFSGRAVNEQFF; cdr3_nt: TGTGCCAGCAGTTTTAGCGGGAGGGCCGTTAATGAGCAGTTCTTC
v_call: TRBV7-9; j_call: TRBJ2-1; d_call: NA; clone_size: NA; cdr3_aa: CASSEMYNERFF; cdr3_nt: TGTGCCAGCAGCGAAATGTACAATGAGCGGTTCTTC
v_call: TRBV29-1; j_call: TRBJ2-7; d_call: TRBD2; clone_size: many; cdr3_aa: CSVEVGPGTRGSYEQYF; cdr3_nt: TGCAGCGTTGAAGTTGGCCCCGGGACTAGAGGTTCCTACGAGCAGTACTTC
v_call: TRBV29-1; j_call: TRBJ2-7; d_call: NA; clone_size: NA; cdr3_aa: CSAEDGTYEQYF; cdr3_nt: TGCAGCGCAGAGGACGGCACCTACGAGCAGTACTTC
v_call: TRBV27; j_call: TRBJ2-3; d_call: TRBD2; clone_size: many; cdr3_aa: CASSEGLAGATDTQYF; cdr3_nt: TGTGCCAGCAGTGAGGGACTAGCGGGAGCCACAGATACGCAGTATTTT
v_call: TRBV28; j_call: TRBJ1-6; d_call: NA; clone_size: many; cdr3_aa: CASLDDKNSPLHF; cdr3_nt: TGTGCCAGCCTGGACGATAAGAATTCACCCCTCCACTTT
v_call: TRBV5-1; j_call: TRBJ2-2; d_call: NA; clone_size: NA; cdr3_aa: CASRMWGAGELFF; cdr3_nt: TGTGCCAGCAGAATGTGGGGGGCCGGGGAGCTGTTTTTT
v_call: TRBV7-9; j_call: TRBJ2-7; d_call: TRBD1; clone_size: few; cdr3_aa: CASSPLGGRRGLYEQYF; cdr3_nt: TGTGCCAGCAGCCCCCTAGGAGGGCGCAGGGGGCTCTACGAGCAGTACTTC
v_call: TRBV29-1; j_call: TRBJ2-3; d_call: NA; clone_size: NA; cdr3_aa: CSVATGSAADTQYF; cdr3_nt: TGCAGCGTTGCAACGGGGTCCGCCGCAGATACGCAGTATTTT
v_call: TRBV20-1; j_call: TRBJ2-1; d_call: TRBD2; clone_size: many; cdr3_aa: CSAQTSGTPHEQFF; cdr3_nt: TGCAGTGCACAGACTAGCGGGACTCCTCATGAGCAGTTCTTC
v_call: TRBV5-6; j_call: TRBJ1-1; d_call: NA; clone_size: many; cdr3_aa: CASSLNAEAFF; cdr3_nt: TGTGCCAGCAGCCTCAACGCTGAAGCTTTCTTT
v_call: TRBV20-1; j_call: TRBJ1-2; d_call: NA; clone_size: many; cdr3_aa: CSADPRARIYGYTF; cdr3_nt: TGCAGTGCGGATCCCCGGGCCAGGATCTATGGCTACACCTTC
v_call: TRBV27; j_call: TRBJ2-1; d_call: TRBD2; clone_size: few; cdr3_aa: CASSLYSRGAYNEQFF; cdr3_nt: TGTGCCAGCAGTTTATATTCGCGGGGGGCCTACAATGAGCAGTTCTTC
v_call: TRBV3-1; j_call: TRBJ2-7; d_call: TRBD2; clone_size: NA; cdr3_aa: CASSPTTSGNLYEQYF; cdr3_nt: TGTGCCAGCAGCCCGACGACTAGCGGGAATCTCTACGAGCAGTACTTC
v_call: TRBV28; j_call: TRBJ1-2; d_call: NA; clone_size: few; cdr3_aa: CASSLPRTEINYGYTF; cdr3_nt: TGTGCCAGCAGCCTCCCCCGGACAGAAATTAACTATGGCTACACCTTC
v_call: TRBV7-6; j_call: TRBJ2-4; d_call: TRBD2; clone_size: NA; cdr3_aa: CASSLAPGLAGVERTKNIQYF; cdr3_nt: TGTGCCAGCAGCTTAGCGCCGGGACTAGCGGGAGTAGAGCGAACAAAGAACATTCAGTACTTC
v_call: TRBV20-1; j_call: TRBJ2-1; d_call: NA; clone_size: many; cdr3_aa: CSASRLAYNEQFF; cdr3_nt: TGCAGTGCTAGTAGACTCGCCTACAATGAGCAGTTCTTC
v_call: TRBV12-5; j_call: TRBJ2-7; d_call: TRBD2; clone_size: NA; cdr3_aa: CASGFISGTSGSYEQYF; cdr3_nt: TGTGCTAGTGGCTTTATTTCTGGGACTAGCGGGAGCTACGAGCAGTACTTC
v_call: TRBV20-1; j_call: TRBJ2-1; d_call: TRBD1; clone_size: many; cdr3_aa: CSALPIRDRGVDEQFF; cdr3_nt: TGCAGTGCCTTGCCAATACGGGACAGGGGTGTGGATGAGCAGTTCTTC
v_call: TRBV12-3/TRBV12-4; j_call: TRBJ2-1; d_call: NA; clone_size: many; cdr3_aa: CASSFEGGRTSYNEQFF; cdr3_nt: TGTGCCAGCAGTTTTGAGGGTGGACGGACCTCCTACAATGAGCAGTTCTTC